This T cell receptor beta chain was captured in a study of cytomegalovirus exposure and HLA in healthy donors. Both 60 Vbeta primers and 13 Jbeta primers went into the PCR. Original data processing: As a later analysis found, there were 60 million to 90 million unique TCR beta chains, of which roughly 11 million were shared. Libraries were prepared by immunoSEQ multiplex PCR; TCRdb keeps only in-frame clonotypes and omits some of them. That table is the source of V, J and clone size, and D and trimming were worked out from the DNA. Of 90,000 to 100,000 clones listed, roughly 79% were seen once; the top ten hold 1.5% to 2%. Germline values: CDR1 LGHNA, CDR2 YSLEER. CDR3 length: 14 amino acids. The junction had 7 bases not matched to a gene; V was cut back by 4 bases and J by 9 bases.

Source material: PBMCs. The chain uses TRBV4-3 and TRBJ2-4; TRBD1 aligns across 9 bases. The TCR was taken from a man in his forties in good health and CMV-seronegative. CDR3 nucleotide sequence: TGCGCCAGCAGCCCGGGACAGGGTTCGCCCATTCAGTACTTC. The encoded protein is CASSPGQGSPIQYF.